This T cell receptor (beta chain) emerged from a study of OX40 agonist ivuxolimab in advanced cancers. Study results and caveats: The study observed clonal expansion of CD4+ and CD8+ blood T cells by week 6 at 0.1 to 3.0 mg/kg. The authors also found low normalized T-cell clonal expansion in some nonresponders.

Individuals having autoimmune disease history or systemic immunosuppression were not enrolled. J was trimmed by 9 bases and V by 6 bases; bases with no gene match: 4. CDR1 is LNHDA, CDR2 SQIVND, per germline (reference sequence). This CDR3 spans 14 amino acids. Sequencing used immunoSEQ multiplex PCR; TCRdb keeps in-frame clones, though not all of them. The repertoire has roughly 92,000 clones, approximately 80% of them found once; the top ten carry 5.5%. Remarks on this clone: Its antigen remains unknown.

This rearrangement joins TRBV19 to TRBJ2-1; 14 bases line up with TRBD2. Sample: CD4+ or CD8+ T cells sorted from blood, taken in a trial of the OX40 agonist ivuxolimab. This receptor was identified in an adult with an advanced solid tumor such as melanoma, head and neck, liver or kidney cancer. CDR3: CASSGLAGGVEQFF. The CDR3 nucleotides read TGTGCCAGTAGCGGACTAGCGGGGGGTGTTGAGCAGTTCTTC. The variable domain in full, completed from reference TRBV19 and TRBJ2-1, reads DGGITQSPKYLFRKEGQNVTLSCEQNLNHDAMYWYRQDPGQGLRLIYYSQIVNDFQKGDIAEGYSVSREKKESFPLTVTSAQKNPTAFYLCASSGLAGGVEQFFGPGTRLTVL.